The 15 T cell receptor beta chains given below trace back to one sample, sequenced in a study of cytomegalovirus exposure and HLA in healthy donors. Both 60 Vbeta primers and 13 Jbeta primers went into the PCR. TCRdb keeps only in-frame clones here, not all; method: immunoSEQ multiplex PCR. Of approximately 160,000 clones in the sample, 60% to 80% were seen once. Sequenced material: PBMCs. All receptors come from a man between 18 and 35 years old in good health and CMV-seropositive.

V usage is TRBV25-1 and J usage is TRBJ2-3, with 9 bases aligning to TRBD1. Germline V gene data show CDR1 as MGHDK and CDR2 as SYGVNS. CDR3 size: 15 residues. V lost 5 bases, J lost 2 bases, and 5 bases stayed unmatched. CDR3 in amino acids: CASSQGQGPTDTQYF. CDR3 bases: TGTGCCAGCAGTCAAGGACAGGGGCCCACAGATACGCAGTATTTT. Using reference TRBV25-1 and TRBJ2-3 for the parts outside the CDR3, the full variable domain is EADIYQTPRYLVIGTGKKITLECSQTMGHDKMYWYQQDPGMELHLIHYSYGVNSTEKGDLSSESTVSRIRTEHFPLTLESARPSHTSQYLCASSQGQGPTDTQYFGPGTRLTVL.

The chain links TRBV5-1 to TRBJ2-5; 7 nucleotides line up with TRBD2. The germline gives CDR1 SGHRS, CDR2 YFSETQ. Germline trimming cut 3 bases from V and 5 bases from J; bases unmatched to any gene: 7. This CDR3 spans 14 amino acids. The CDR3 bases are TGCGCCAGCAGCTGGACTAGTGCGAAGGAGACCCAGTACTTC. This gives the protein CASSWTSAKETQYF.

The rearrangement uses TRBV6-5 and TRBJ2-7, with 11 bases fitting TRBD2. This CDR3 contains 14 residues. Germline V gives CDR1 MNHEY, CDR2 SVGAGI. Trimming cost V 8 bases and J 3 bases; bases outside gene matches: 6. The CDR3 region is CASSVAGGNYEQYV. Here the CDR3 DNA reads TGTGCCAGCTCGGTAGCGGGGGGGAACTACGAGCAGTACGTC.

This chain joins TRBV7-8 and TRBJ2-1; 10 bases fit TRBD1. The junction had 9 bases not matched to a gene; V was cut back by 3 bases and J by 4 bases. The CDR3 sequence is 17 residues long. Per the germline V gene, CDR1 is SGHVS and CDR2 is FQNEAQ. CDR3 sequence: CASSFPGQGQGYNEQFF. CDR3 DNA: TGTGCCAGCAGCTTCCCGGGACAGGGGCAGGGTTACAATGAGCAGTTCTTC.

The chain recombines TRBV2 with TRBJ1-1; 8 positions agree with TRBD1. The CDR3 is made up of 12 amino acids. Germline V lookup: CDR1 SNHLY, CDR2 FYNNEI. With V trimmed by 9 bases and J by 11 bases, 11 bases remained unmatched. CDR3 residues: CARTTGEISAFF. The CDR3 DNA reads TGTGCCAGAACGACAGGGGAAATCTCGGCTTTCTTT. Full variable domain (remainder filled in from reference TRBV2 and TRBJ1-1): EPEVTQTPSHQVTQMGQEVILRCVPISNHLYFYWYRQILGQKVEFLVSFYNNEISEKSEIFDDQFSVERPDGSNFTLKIRSTKLEDSAMYFCARTTGEISAFFGQGTRLTVV.

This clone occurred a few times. This CDR3 reads CASIALAGPDTQYF. The CDR3 region has the DNA TGTGCCAGCATTGCACTAGCGGGGCCAGATACGCAGTATTTT. The chain carries TRBV28 and TRBJ2-3; 10 bases map to TRBD2. The germline CDR1 and CDR2 sequences are MDHEN and SYDVKM. The trim removed 7 bases at V and 4 bases at J, leaving 5 bases unmatched. CDR3 length: 14 residues.

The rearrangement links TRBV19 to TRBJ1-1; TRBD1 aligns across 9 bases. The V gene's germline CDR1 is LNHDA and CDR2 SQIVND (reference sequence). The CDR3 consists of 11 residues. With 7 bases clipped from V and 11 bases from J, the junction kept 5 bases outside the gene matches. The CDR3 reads CASKTGQGAFF. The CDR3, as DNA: TGTGCCAGTAAGACAGGACAGGGGGCTTTCTTT. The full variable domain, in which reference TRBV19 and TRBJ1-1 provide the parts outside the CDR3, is DGGITQSPKYLFRKEGQNVTLSCEQNLNHDAMYWYRQDPGQGLRLIYYSQIVNDFQKGDIAEGYSVSREKKESFPLTVTSAQKNPTAFYLCASKTGQGAFFGQGTRLTVV.

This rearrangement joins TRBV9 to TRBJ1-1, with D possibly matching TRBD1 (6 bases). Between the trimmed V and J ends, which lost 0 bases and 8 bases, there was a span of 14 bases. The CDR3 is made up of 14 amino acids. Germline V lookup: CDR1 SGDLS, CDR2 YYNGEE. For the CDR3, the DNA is TGTGCCAGCAGCGTAGACCATTCGGGGACAGAAGCTTTCTTT. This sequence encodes CASSVDHSGTEAFF. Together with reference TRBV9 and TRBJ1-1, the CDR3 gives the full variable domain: DSGVTQTPKHLITATGQRVTLRCSPRSGDLSVYWYQQSLDQGLQFLIQYYNGEERAKGNILERFSAQQFPDLHSELNLSSLELGDSALYFCASSVDHSGTEAFFGQGTRLTVV.

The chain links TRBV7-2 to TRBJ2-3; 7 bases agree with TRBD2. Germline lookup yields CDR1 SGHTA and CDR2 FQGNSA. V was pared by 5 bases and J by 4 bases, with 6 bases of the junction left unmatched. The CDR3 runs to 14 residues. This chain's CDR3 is CASSRRLAADTQYF. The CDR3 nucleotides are TGTGCCAGCAGCCGGCGGCTAGCGGCAGATACGCAGTATTTT.

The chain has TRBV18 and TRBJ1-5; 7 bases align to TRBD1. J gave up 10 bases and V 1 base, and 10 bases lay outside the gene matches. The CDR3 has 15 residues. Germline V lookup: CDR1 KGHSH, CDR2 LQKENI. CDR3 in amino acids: CASSPQGGGRSPQHF. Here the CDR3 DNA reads TGTGCCAGCTCACCACAAGGGGGCGGAAGGAGCCCCCAGCATTTT. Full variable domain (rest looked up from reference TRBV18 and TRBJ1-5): NAGVMQNPRHLVRRRGQEARLRCSPMKGHSHVYWYRQLPEEGLKFMVYLQKENIIDESGMPKERFSAEFPKEGPSILRIQQVVRGDSAAYFCASSPQGGGRSPQHFGDGTRLSIL.

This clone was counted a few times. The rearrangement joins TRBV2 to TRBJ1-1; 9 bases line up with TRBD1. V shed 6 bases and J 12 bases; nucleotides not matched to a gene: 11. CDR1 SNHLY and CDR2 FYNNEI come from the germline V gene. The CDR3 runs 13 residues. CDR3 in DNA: TGTGCCAGCAGGAGGGACAGGGAGGGGGTGACTTTCTTT. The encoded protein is CASRRDREGVTFF.

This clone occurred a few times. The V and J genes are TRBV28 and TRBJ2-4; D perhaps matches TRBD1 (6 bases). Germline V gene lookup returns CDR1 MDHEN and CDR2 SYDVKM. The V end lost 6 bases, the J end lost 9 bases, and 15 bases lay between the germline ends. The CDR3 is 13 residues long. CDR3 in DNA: TGTGCCAGCAGCCTTCAGGGGTTCCCCATTCAGTACTTC. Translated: CASSLQGFPIQYF.

CDR3 DNA: TGTGCCAGCAGCCAGCGTGGGGACAGGCCCTACTATGGCTACACCTTC. This codes for CASSQRGDRPYYGYTF. The chain joins TRBV14 to TRBJ1-2; 8 bases match TRBD1. The germline V gene has CDR1 SGHDN and CDR2 FVKESK. With 3 bases clipped from V and 3 bases from J, the junction kept 9 bases outside the gene matches. The CDR3 covers 16 residues.

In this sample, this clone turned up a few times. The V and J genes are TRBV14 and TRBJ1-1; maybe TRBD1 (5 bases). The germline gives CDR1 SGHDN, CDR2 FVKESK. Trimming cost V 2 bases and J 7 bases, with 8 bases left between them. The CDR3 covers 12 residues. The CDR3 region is CASSQFRGEAFF. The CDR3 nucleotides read TGTGCCAGCAGCCAATTTAGGGGTGAAGCTTTCTTT.

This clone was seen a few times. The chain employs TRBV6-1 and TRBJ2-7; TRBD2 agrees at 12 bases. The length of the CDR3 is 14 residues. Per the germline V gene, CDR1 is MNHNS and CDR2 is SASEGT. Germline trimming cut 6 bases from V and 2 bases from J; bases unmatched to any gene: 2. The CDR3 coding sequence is TGTGCCAGCAGGGGACTAGCGGGCGCCTACGAGCAGTACGTC. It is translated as CASRGLAGAYEQYV.